What follows are 14 T cell receptor beta chains derived from one specimen sequenced in a study of molecular identifiers for immune sequencing clone quantification. TCRdb reanalysed the PCR reads using MiXCR and keeps one entry per CDR3 protein. The sample lists about 510,000 distinct CDR3 sequences; around 21% were seen once. Sequenced input: naive CD8+ T cells from blood, with Jurkat cell RNA spiked in. The subset is: FACS-sorted CD8+CD4-CCR7+CD45RA+ naive T cells. Receptors were obtained from a human donor in good health. Some libraries in this study had Jurkat cell RNA spiked in.

The sample holds many counts of this clonotype. This CDR3 reads CASSEGQLETQYF. As DNA, the CDR3 is TGCGCCAGCAGTGAGGGACAGTTAGAGACCCAGTACTTC. The chain links TRBV10-2 to TRBJ2-5, with a possible D match to TRBD1 (6 bases). This CDR3 is 13 amino acids long. Trimming took 2 bases from V and 4 from J, leaving 8 bases between them. Per the germline V gene, CDR1 is WSHSY and CDR2 is SAAADI.

This clonotype showed up many times. This chain links TRBV6-6 with TRBJ2-1; the D gene is possibly TRBD2 (5 bases). There are 13 residues in the CDR3. The germline CDR1 and CDR2 sequences are MNHNY and SVGAGI (reference sequence). V gave up 2 bases and J gave up 7 bases, with 9 bases separating them. The CDR3 spells CASSYERGNEQFF. CDR3 bases: TGTGCCAGCAGTTACGAGCGAGGGAATGAGCAGTTCTTC.

Concerning this clonotype: A much larger clone differs by one base, so this may be a read error. The CDR3 DNA reads TGTGCCAGTAGTATCAATGGGACCTACGAGCAGTACTTC. Translating it yields CASSINGTYEQYF. The chain uses TRBV19 and TRBJ2-7; no reliable D call. V lost 3 bases, J lost 2 bases, and 8 bases lay in between. Germline V gene sequence: CDR1 LNHDA, CDR2 SQIVND (reference sequence). The CDR3 extends over 13 amino acids.

The CDR3 nucleotides are TGTGCCAGCAGGGCGACAGGATTCAACACTGAAGCTTTCTTT. Encoded protein: CASRATGFNTEAFF. The rearrangement links TRBV6-5 to TRBJ1-1, with D possibly matching TRBD1 (6 bases). Per germline, CDR1 MNHEY and CDR2 SVGAGI. Trimming pared 6 bases from V and 2 bases from J, leaving 13 bases between. The CDR3 runs 14 residues.

This clonotype was observed a few times. This chain joins TRBV24-1 and TRBJ2-2, with D possibly being TRBD2 (5 bases). The V end lost 6 bases, the J end lost 5 bases, and 9 bases lay between the germline ends. The V gene's germline CDR1 is KGHDR and CDR2 SFDVKD. This CDR3 contains 13 residues. The CDR3 is CATSREGTGELFF. DNA of the CDR3: TGTGCCACCAGTCGGGAAGGGACCGGGGAGCTGTTTTTT.

Worth noting for this clonotype: Possible read error: a much larger clone is one base away. The rearrangement joins TRBV20-1 to TRBJ2-3; D possibly corresponds to TRBD2 (6 bases). This CDR3 has 17 amino acids. V shed 3 bases and J shed 1 base, with 20 bases lying between them. Germline CDR1 and CDR2: DFQATT and SNEGSKA (reference sequence). CDR3 sequence (DNA): TGCAGTGCTAGGTCATGGGGAACTAGCCTTCGCACAGATACGCAGTATTTT. Translation gives CSARSWGTSLRTDTQYF.

As regards this clonotype: A read error may explain this, as a much larger clone is one base away. The V gene is TRBV20-1, the J gene TRBJ2-7; D remains unclear. Trimming removed 4 bases at V and 5 bases at J, with 15 bases between. CDR3 length equals 13 residues. Germline assignment: CDR1 DFQATT and CDR2 SNEGSKA (reference sequence). CDR3 in DNA: TGCAGTGCTAAGTCCGACGCAGCCAACGAGCAGTACTTC. It yields the protein CSAKSDAANEQYF.

This clonotype was counted many times. The chain carries TRBV28 and TRBJ2-2; possible D gene TRBD1, 6 bases. CDR1 is MDHEN and CDR2 is SYDVKM in the germline V gene. Trimming took off 3 bases at V and 5 bases at J, with 19 bases between the two ends. The CDR3 is 17 amino acids. CDR3 sequence: CASSFATGWGFTGELFF. CDR3 coding DNA: TGTGCCAGCAGTTTTGCTACAGGGTGGGGATTTACCGGGGAGCTGTTTTTT. Full variable domain (rest looked up from reference TRBV28 and TRBJ2-2): DVKVTQSSRYLVKRTGEKVFLECVQDMDHENMFWYRQDPGLGLRLIYFSYDVKMKEKGDIPEGYSVSREKKERFSLILESASTNQTSMYLCASSFATGWGFTGELFFGEGSRLTVL.

The chain has TRBV27 and TRBJ2-7; 7 bases map to TRBD2. The CDR3 covers 16 residues. J was trimmed by 3 bases and V by 5 bases; bases with no gene match: 13. Germline loops: CDR1 MNHEY, CDR2 SMNVEV (reference sequence). The CDR3 is CASSPRLREGRYEQYF. The CDR3 DNA follows: TGTGCCAGCAGTCCGCGTTTGAGGGAGGGCCGCTACGAGCAGTACTTC.

This clonotype was picked up a small number of times. This chain joins TRBV6-2 or TRBV6-3 and TRBJ2-1; D is possibly TRBD2 (5 bases). V gave up 5 bases and J gave up 0 bases, with 11 bases separating them. The CDR3 has 15 amino acids. CDR1 and CDR2 from the germline V gene are MNHEY and SVGEGT. The CDR3 DNA is TGTGCCAGCAGTCGGAGCGGTAGCTCCTACAATGAGCAGTTCTTC. This translates into CASSRSGSSYNEQFF.

This chain joins TRBV29-1 and TRBJ2-1; 13 bases agree with TRBD2. Germline assignment: CDR1 SQVTM and CDR2 ANQGSEA. After removal of 7 bases from V and 12 bases from J, the junction contained 36 bases not matched to a gene. The CDR3 sequence is 22 residues long. In DNA, the CDR3 is TGCAGCGCTCACACTAGCGGGGGGGTAACGAACGACCACACAAAAGGCGGGGTTGGGCAGTTCTTC. This codes for CSAHTSGGVTNDHTKGGVGQFF.

This clonotype was detected only a few times. The chain recombines TRBV7-9 with TRBJ2-3, with 8 bases aligning to TRBD1. Looked up from germline, CDR1 is SEHNR and CDR2 is FQNEAQ (reference sequence). With V trimmed by 6 bases and J by 0 bases, 11 bases remained unmatched. CDR3 length equals 17 residues. The DNA for the CDR3 is TGTGCCAGCAGGACACCCGACAGGGGCCATAGCACAGATACGCAGTATTTT. Translated, it gives CASRTPDRGHSTDTQYF. Drawing the rest from reference TRBV7-9 and TRBJ2-3, the complete variable domain is DTGVSQNPRHKITKRGQNVTFRCDPISEHNRLYWYRQTLGQGPEFLTYFQNEAQLEKSRLLSDRFSAERPKGSFSTLEIQRTEQGDSAMYLCASRTPDRGHSTDTQYFGPGTRLTVL.

This clonotype has a handful of counts. The rearrangement links TRBV6-2 or TRBV6-3 to TRBJ1-5; 9 bases map to TRBD1. CDR3 length equals 14 residues. Germline V gene data show CDR1 as MNHEY and CDR2 as SVGEGT. The ends lost 7 bases at V and 6 bases at J; junction bases unmatched: 7. The CDR3 sequence is CASNYQTGGQPQHF. The CDR3 coding sequence is TGTGCCAGCAACTACCAGACAGGGGGTCAGCCCCAGCATTTT.

A few counts support this clonotype. The chain links TRBV20-1 to TRBJ2-7, with 14 bases matching TRBD2. The length of the CDR3 is 16 residues. V dropped 6 bases and J dropped 2; count of bases not matched to a gene: 9. The V gene's germline CDR1 is DFQATT and CDR2 SNEGSKA (reference sequence). The CDR3 protein is CSASVGLAGAAYEQYF. In DNA form, the CDR3 reads TGCAGTGCAAGCGTGGGACTAGCGGGAGCTGCCTACGAGCAGTACTTC.